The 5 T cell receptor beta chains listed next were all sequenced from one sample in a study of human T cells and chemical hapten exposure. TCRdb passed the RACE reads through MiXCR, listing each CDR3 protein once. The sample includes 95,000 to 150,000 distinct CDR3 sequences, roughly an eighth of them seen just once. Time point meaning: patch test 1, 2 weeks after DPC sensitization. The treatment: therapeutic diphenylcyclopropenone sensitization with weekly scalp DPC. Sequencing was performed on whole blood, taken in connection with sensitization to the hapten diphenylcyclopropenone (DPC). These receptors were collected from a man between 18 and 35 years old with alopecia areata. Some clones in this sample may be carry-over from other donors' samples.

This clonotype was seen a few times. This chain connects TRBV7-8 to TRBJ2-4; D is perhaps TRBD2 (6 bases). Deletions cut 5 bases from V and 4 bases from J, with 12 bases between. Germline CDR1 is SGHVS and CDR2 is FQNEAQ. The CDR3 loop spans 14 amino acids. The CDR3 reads CASSGGESKNIQYF. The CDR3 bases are TGTGCCAGCAGCGGAGGGGAATCAAAAAACATTCAGTACTTC.

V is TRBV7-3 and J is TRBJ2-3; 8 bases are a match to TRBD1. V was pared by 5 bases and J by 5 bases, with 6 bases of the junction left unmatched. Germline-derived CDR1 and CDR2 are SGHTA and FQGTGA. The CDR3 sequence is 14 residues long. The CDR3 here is CASSQGQGRDTQYF. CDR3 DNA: TGTGCCAGCAGCCAAGGACAGGGAAGAGATACGCAGTATTTT.

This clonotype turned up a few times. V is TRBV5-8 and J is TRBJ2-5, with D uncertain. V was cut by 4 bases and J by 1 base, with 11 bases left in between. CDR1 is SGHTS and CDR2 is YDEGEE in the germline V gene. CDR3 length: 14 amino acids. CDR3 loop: CASSRRQVQETQYF. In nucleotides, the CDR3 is TGTGCCAGCAGCCGAAGACAAGTCCAAGAGACCCAGTACTTC.

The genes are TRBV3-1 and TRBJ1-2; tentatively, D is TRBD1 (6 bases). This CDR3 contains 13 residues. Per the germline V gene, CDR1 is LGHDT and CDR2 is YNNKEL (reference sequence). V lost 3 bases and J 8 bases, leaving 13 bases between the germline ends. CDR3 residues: CASSHGTRAGYTF. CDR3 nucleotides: TGTGCCAGCAGCCATGGGACACGGGCAGGCTACACCTTC.

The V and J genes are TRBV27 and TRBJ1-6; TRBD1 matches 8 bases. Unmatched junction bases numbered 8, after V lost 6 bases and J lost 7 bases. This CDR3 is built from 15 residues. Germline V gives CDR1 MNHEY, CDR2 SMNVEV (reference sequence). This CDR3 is CASRPGGAWNSPLHF. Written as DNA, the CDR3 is TGTGCCAGCAGGCCAGGGGGCGCTTGGAATTCACCCCTCCACTTT.